This TCR beta chain was captured in a study of T cell repertoires in cytomegalovirus infection. The wider study: An indication of both CMV infection and matching HLA type came from public TCR beta signatures. Overall study findings and caveats: The ex vivo response showed dominance by HLA-C-restricted CMV-specific TCR beta clonotypes.

CDR3 length: 15 amino acids. V dropped 6 bases and J dropped 1 base, with 10 bases sitting between them. The germline CDR1 and CDR2 sequences are SGHTA and FQGNSA. A single record per CDR3 protein comes from TCRdb applying MiXCR to the reads. The data contain roughly 190,000 distinct CDR3 sequences, 7.5% to 10% of them singletons. In its sample, this clonotype was seen many times. Its cognate antigen is unknown. The specimen sequenced was PBMCs. This clonotype was sampled from a human donor in good health (CMV status not recorded). Some clones in this sample may be carry-over from other donors' samples. The chain couples TRBV7-2 to TRBJ2-6; tentative D call: TRBD1 (5 bases). CDR3 in amino acids: CASRRQLSGANVLTF. The CDR3 DNA follows: TGTGCCAGCAGACGACAGCTATCTGGGGCCAACGTCCTGACTTTC.